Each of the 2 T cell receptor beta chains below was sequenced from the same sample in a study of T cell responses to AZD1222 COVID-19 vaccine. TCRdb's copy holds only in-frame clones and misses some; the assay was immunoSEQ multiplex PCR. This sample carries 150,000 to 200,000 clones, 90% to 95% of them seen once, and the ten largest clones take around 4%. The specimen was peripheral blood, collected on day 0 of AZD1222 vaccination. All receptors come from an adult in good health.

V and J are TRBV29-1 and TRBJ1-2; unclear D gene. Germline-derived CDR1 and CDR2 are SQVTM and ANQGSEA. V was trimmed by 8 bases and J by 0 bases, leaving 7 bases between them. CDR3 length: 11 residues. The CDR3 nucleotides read TGCAGCTACGACCCTAACTATGGCTACACCTTC. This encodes CSYDPNYGYTF. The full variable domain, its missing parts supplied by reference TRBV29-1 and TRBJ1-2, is SAVISQKPSRDICQRGTSLTIQCQVDSQVTMMFWYRQQPGQSLTLIATANQGSEATYESGFVIDKFPISRPNLTFSTLTVSNMSPEDSSIYLCSYDPNYGYTFGSGTRLTVV.

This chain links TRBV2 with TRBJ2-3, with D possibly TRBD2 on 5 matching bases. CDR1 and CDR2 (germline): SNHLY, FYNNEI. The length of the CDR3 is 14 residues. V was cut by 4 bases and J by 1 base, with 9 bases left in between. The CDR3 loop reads CASSGISGTDTQYF. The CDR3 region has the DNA TGTGCCAGCAGTGGAATTAGCGGCACAGATACGCAGTATTTT.